This TCR beta chain emerged from a study of blood T cell repertoires in COVID-19. Using immunoSEQ multiplex PCR, the repertoire was profiled, and TCRdb retains in-frame clones only, with some absent. The table includes roughly 230,000 clones, roughly 91% detected once. Germline V gives CDR1 SGHNT, CDR2 YYREEE (reference sequence). The J segment lost 8 bases and the V segment lost 6 bases, leaving 7 bases of the junction unmatched. CDR3 length: 14 residues. This TCR was sampled from a woman under 40 with acute COVID-19. The V gene is TRBV5-4, the J gene TRBJ2-1, with 11 bases matching TRBD1. Input material: PBMCs or T cells enriched from blood (not recorded which). The CDR3 DNA follows: TGTGCCAGCAACTCGGACAGGGGGCGCGATGAGCAGTTCTTC. Translated: CASNSDRGRDEQFF. Using reference TRBV5-4 and TRBJ2-1 for the parts outside the CDR3, the full variable domain is ETGVTQSPTHLIKTRGQQVTLRCSSQSGHNTVSWYQQALGQGPQFIFQYYREEENGRGNFPPRFSGLQFPNYSSELNVNALELDDSALYLCASNSDRGRDEQFFGPGTRLTVL.